This record looks at one T cell receptor beta chain sequence and its context. This entry is derived from a study of blood T cells in healthy people across ages. The CDR3 spans 14 residues. The V gene lost 5 bases and the J gene lost 5 bases, with 16 bases spanning the gap. The authors ran a second PCR of roughly 6 to 12 cycles using a sample-barcoded 5' primer and a J-beta primer mix. One entry per CDR3 protein results from TCRdb running MiXCR on the 5' RACE reads. Of hundreds of thousands of distinct CDR3 sequences in the sample, about 42% were seen once. This TCR was sampled from a man aged 55 to 69 in good health. The genes are TRBV12-3 or TRBV12-4 and TRBJ2-7, with D perhaps TRBD2 (6 bases). The material sequenced was blood. The CDR3 coding sequence is TGTGCCAGCAGTAATAACGCGGGATTACACGAGCAGTACTTC. It encodes CASSNNAGLHEQYF.